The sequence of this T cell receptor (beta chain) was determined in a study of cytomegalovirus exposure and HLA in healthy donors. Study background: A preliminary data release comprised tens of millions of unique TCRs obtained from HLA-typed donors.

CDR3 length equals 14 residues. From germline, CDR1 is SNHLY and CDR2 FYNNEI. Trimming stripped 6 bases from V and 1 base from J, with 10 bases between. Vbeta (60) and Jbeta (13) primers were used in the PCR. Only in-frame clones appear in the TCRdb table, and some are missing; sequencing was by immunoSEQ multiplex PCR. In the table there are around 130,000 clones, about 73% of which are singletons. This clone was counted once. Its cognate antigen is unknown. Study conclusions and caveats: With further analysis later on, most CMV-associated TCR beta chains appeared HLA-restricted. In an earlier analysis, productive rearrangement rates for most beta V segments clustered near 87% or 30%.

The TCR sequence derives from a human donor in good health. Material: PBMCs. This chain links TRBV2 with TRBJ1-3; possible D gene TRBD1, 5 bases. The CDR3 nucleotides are TGTGCCAGCAGACCCAGGGTTTCTGGAAACACCATATATTTT. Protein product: CASRPRVSGNTIYF.